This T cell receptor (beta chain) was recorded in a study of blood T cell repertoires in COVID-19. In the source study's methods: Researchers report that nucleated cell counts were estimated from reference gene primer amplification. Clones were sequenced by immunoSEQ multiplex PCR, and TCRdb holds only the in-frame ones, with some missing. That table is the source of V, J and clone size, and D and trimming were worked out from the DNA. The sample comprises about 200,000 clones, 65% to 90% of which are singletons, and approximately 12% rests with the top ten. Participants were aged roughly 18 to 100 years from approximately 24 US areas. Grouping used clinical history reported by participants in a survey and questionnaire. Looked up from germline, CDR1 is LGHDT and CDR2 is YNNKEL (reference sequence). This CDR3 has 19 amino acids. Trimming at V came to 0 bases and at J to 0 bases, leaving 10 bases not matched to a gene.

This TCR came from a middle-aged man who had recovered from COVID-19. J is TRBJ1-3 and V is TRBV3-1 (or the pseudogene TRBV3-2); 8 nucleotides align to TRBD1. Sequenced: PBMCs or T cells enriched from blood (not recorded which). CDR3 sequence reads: CASSQDWAGGPRSGNTIYF. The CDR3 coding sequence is TGTGCCAGCAGCCAAGATTGGGCAGGGGGCCCCCGCTCTGGAAACACCATATATTTT.